Each of the 29 T cell receptor beta chains below was sequenced from the same sample in a study of a mutant IDH1 vaccine in newly diagnosed glioma. These receptors' targets are unknown. Specified time point: week 23, last vaccination. Doses of 300 ug of mutant IDH1 20-mer peptide were given with topical imiquimod. Produced via immunoSEQ multiplex PCR; TCRdb's table is partial and in-frame only. The table has just over 80,000 clones, about 82% seen once. Source: PBMCs, taken from a glioma patient whose treatment included an IDH1 peptide vaccine. Receptors were obtained from a man under 40 with glioma. Some clones in this sample may be carry-over from other donors' samples.

This clone was picked up a small number of times. The DNA for the CDR3 is TGTGCCAGCAATCCACGGGATCAGCCCCAGCATTTT. Amino acids: CASNPRDQPQHF. The rearrangement joins TRBV2 to TRBJ1-5, with unresolved D. The length of the CDR3 is 12 residues. The V gene lost 7 bases and the J gene lost 5 bases, with 9 bases spanning the gap. Germline assignment: CDR1 SNHLY and CDR2 FYNNEI.

The gene calls are TRBV27 and TRBJ2-5; D is possibly TRBD1 or TRBD2 (5 bases each). In germline, CDR1 is MNHEY, CDR2 SMNVEV (reference sequence). This CDR3 has 15 amino acids. V was clipped by 5 bases and J by 11 bases, with 24 bases between them. The CDR3 DNA reads TGTGCCAGCAGTCCAGCCTCCGGGGCGTTCGTTCGGCAGTACTTC. Protein sequence: CASSPASGAFVRQYF.

The CDR3 nucleotides are TGTGCCAGCAGTCCTCTAGCGGCGTCCCCTTACGAGCAGTACTTC. This gives the protein CASSPLAASPYEQYF. The chain combines TRBV27 with TRBJ2-7; 7 bases match TRBD2. The CDR3 is made up of 15 amino acids. Germline trimming cut 5 bases from V and 4 bases from J; bases unmatched to any gene: 11. Per germline, CDR1 MNHEY and CDR2 SMNVEV (reference sequence).

V is TRBV6-1 and J is TRBJ1-1, with 8 bases fitting TRBD1. Germline V CDR1 and CDR2: MNHNS, SASEGT. CDR3 size: 15 residues. The J segment lost 5 bases and the V segment lost 7 bases, leaving 12 bases of the junction unmatched. In nucleotides, the CDR3 is TGTGCCAGCACCGCCACAGGGGGAGGAGATACTGAAGCTTTCTTT. Protein product: CASTATGGGDTEAFF.

The CDR3 nucleotides are TGTGCCATCAGCTGGACGGAAAACAATGAGCAGTTCTTC. Protein sequence: CAISWTENNEQFF. This rearrangement joins TRBV10-3 to TRBJ2-1; D is uncertain. Germline lookup yields CDR1 ENHRY and CDR2 SYGVKD. The V and J ends lost 6 bases and 5 bases respectively, with 11 bases between them. This CDR3 contains 13 residues.

V is TRBV18 and J is TRBJ2-3, with TRBD1 matching 7 bases. The ends lost 2 bases at V and 3 bases at J; junction bases unmatched: 5. Germline assignment: CDR1 KGHSH and CDR2 LQKENI. CDR3 length: 15 amino acids. The CDR3, as DNA: TGTGCCAGCTCACCAGGACAGGTCCAAACAGATACGCAGTATTTT. Amino acid sequence: CASSPGQVQTDTQYF.

Worth noting for this clone: The sample contains more than one DNA sequence encoding this CDR3. The rearrangement links TRBV27 to TRBJ2-7, with D unresolved. Trimming stripped 5 bases from V and 3 bases from J, with 17 bases between. Germline CDR1 is MNHEY and CDR2 is SMNVEV (reference sequence). The CDR3 is 15 residues long. As DNA, the CDR3 is TGTGCCAGCAGTCCCGGAACTACGGTTGTCTACGAGCAGTACTTC. This codes for CASSPGTTVVYEQYF.

The chain combines TRBV4-2 with TRBJ2-7; D not resolved. Trimming cost V 4 bases and J 6 bases, with 13 bases left between them. The CDR3 is 13 residues long. Germline assignment: CDR1 LGHNA and CDR2 YNFKEQ. CDR3 DNA: TGTGCCAGCAGCCCAACTCGGTCGGGCGAGCAGTACTTC. Its translation: CASSPTRSGEQYF.

The chain carries TRBV29-1 and TRBJ2-7; 7 positions match TRBD1. V shed 7 bases and J 3 bases; nucleotides not matched to a gene: 9. Per the germline V gene, CDR1 is SQVTM and CDR2 is ANQGSEA. There are 13 residues in the CDR3. The CDR3 nucleotides are TGCAGCGGCCAAGACAGGGTGGGCTACGAGCAGTACTTC. As protein: CSGQDRVGYEQYF.

The chain recombines TRBV5-4 with TRBJ2-7; 8 bases align to TRBD1. This CDR3 comprises 13 residues. The V gene's germline CDR1 is SGHNT and CDR2 YYREEE (reference sequence). V gave up 4 bases and J gave up 5 bases; unmatched junction bases: 5. The CDR3 DNA reads TGTGCCAGCAGCCCGGGACAGGACCACGAGCAGTACTTC. Its translation: CASSPGQDHEQYF.

The chain carries TRBV4-3 and TRBJ2-3, with 10 bases lining up with TRBD2. Germline lookup yields CDR1 LGHNA and CDR2 YSLEER. This CDR3 has 15 residues. V shed 3 bases and J 7 bases; nucleotides not matched to a gene: 7. Here the CDR3 reads CASSHNSGGWYTQYF. CDR3 sequence (DNA): TGCGCCAGCAGCCACAATAGCGGGGGGTGGTATACGCAGTATTTT.

The chain combines TRBV9 with TRBJ2-6; no clear D gene. Per the germline V gene, CDR1 is SGDLS and CDR2 is YYNGEE. V lost 0 bases to trimming and J lost 0 bases, with 13 bases between them. This CDR3 has 18 residues. The CDR3 loop reads CASSVDRILGSGANVLTF. In DNA form, the CDR3 reads TGTGCCAGCAGCGTAGACAGAATTTTGGGCTCTGGGGCCAACGTCCTGACTTTC.

The chain couples TRBV19 to TRBJ2-7, with D perhaps matching TRBD1 (6 bases). Germline-derived CDR1 and CDR2 are LNHDA and SQIVND (reference sequence). This CDR3 region has 13 residues. V shed 7 bases and J shed 0 bases, with 10 bases lying between them. The CDR3 nucleotides read TGTGCCAGTAAGAAGGACAGCTCCTACGAGCAGTACTTC. Encoded protein: CASKKDSSYEQYF.

The V and J genes are TRBV5-1 and TRBJ2-1; D is possibly TRBD1 (6 bases). CDR3 size: 14 residues. Germline CDR1 and CDR2: SGHRS and YFSETQ. Trimming took off 4 bases at V and 6 bases at J, with 14 bases between the two ends. In DNA, the CDR3 is TGCGCCAGCAGCCCCGGACGAGGGGGCAATGAGCAGTTCTTC. This gives the protein CASSPGRGGNEQFF.

The V gene is TRBV5-6, the J gene TRBJ2-2; 9 positions agree with TRBD1. The V and J ends lost 1 base and 3 bases, in that order; junction bases with no gene match: 4. The germline CDR1 and CDR2 sequences are SGHDT and YYEEEE. The CDR3 extends over 16 amino acids. CDR3: CASSLYDRGDTGELFF. For the CDR3, the DNA is TGTGCCAGCAGCTTGTACGACAGGGGGGACACCGGGGAGCTGTTTTTT.

As for this clone: Because the CDR3's place on the DNA is in doubt, the DNA is left out and the CDR3 is given as listed by TCRdb. This chain joins TRBV7-2 and TRBJ2-1; TRBD1 reflects the table's D call only, with no check against the DNA. The CDR3 spans 16 amino acids, including both terminal residues. From germline, CDR1 is SGHTA and CDR2 FQGNSA. The CDR3 is CASTPSWGQGAGGEFF.

The chain links TRBV5-4 to TRBJ2-1; no clear D gene. CDR1 is SGHNT and CDR2 is YYREEE in the germline V gene (reference sequence). The CDR3 has 13 residues. The V end was cut by 0 bases, the J end by 8 bases, with 9 bases between. The CDR3 loop is CASSLALGDEQFF. The CDR3 DNA follows: TGTGCCAGCAGCTTGGCCCTTGGCGATGAGCAGTTCTTC.

This rearrangement joins TRBV5-5 to TRBJ2-7, with D perhaps TRBD2 (5 bases). Germline CDR1 SGHKS, CDR2 YYEKEE (reference sequence). CDR3 size: 12 residues. Trimming stripped 4 bases from V and 3 bases from J, with 8 bases between. The CDR3 reads CASSKEGYEQYF. The CDR3 coding sequence is TGTGCCAGCAGCAAAGAGGGCTACGAGCAGTACTTC.

Only a few counts were recorded for this clone. The genes are TRBV30 and TRBJ1-2; 9 bases align to TRBD1. The V gene's germline CDR1 is GTSNPN and CDR2 SVGIG (reference sequence). This CDR3 has 13 residues. The ends lost 8 bases at V and 7 bases at J; junction bases unmatched: 11. CDR3 sequence reads: CAELDRGKRGYTF. CDR3 nucleotides: TGTGCCGAACTGGACAGGGGAAAGCGTGGCTACACCTTC.

This chain connects TRBV9 to TRBJ1-2, with D unclear. The V and J ends lost 3 bases and 6 bases respectively, with 18 bases between them. The CDR3 is 15 residues long. Germline assignment: CDR1 SGDLS and CDR2 YYNGEE. The CDR3 spells CASSDGSPTHDGYTF. In DNA form, the CDR3 reads TGTGCCAGCAGCGACGGGTCGCCCACGCACGATGGCTACACCTTC.

V usage is TRBV5-6 and J usage is TRBJ2-5, with TRBD1 identical over 7 bases. The CDR3 loop spans 15 amino acids. Germline values: CDR1 SGHDT, CDR2 YYEEEE. With V trimmed by 3 bases and J by 5 bases, 10 bases remained unmatched. CDR3 amino acids: CASSWLTGSLETQYF. The DNA of the CDR3 is TGTGCCAGCAGCTGGCTGACAGGGTCCCTCGAGACCCAGTACTTC.

The genes are TRBV28 and TRBJ1-5, with D maybe TRBD1 (5 bases). Trimming pared 7 bases from V and 6 bases from J, leaving 16 bases between. Germline V lookup: CDR1 MDHEN, CDR2 SYDVKM. The CDR3 loop spans 14 amino acids. The CDR3 nucleotides read TGTGCCAGCATGCAGGGACGGTTGGGTCAGCCCCAGCATTTT. It translates to CASMQGRLGQPQHF.

This chain links TRBV4-2 with TRBJ1-3; D is undetermined. The CDR3 spans 17 residues. Germline assignment: CDR1 LGHNA and CDR2 YNFKEQ. Trimming pared 0 bases from V and 0 bases from J, leaving 12 bases between. The CDR3: CASSQDLAGHSGNTIYF. The CDR3 coding sequence is TGTGCCAGCAGCCAAGATCTAGCAGGCCACTCTGGAAACACCATATATTTT.

In this sample, this clone turned up once. The rearrangement links TRBV28 to TRBJ2-7; D not certain. The CDR3 totals 11 residues. Germline CDR1 is MDHEN and CDR2 is SYDVKM. V lost 3 bases and J lost 6, with 6 bases in between. The CDR3 sequence is CASSFLLEQYF. The DNA of the CDR3 is TGTGCCAGCAGTTTCCTTCTCGAGCAGTACTTC.

The chain carries TRBV2 and TRBJ2-3, with 10 nucleotides matching TRBD2. Losses at the gene ends were 6 bases for V and 6 bases for J; bases not matched to a gene: 18. CDR3 length equals 18 residues. Germline V CDR1 and CDR2: SNHLY, FYNNEI. The CDR3 DNA follows: TGTGCCAGCAGCCCCATCCCCTGGGCTAGCGGGAGAAAGGATACGCAGTATTTT. This sequence encodes CASSPIPWASGRKDTQYF. Full variable domain (outside the CDR3, taken from reference TRBV2 and TRBJ2-3): EPEVTQTPSHQVTQMGQEVILRCVPISNHLYFYWYRQILGQKVEFLVSFYNNEISEKSEIFDDQFSVERPDGSNFTLKIRSTKLEDSAMYFCASSPIPWASGRKDTQYFGPGTRLTVL.

This clone has only one observation. CDR3 sequence reads: CASSVVVWGGRDEQYF. Written as DNA, the CDR3 is TGTGCCAGCAGCGTAGTGGTTTGGGGGGGCCGCGACGAGCAGTACTTC. This chain links TRBV9 with TRBJ2-7; D might be TRBD2 (7 bases). This CDR3 contains 16 residues. Trimming took 0 bases from V and 5 from J, leaving 18 bases between them. Germline assignment: CDR1 SGDLS and CDR2 YYNGEE.

This clone was counted only a few times. The chain carries TRBV29-1 and TRBJ1-1; tentative D call: TRBD1 (5 bases). Germline CDR1 is SQVTM and CDR2 is ANQGSEA. V lost 7 bases and J 0 bases, leaving 12 bases between the germline ends. This CDR3 spans 13 amino acids. The CDR3 reads CSAPGTLNTEAFF. The CDR3 bases are TGCAGCGCTCCCGGGACCCTGAACACTGAAGCTTTCTTT.

This chain joins TRBV28 and TRBJ1-2, with 9 bases matching TRBD1. Unmatched junction bases numbered 5, after V lost 6 bases and J lost 3 bases. There are 14 residues in the CDR3. Germline lookup yields CDR1 MDHEN and CDR2 SYDVKM. The CDR3 spells CASRRTGGHYGYTF. In DNA form, the CDR3 reads TGTGCCAGCAGGCGAACAGGGGGCCACTATGGCTACACCTTC.

J is TRBJ2-1 and V is TRBV13, with TRBD2 identical over 11 bases. The CDR3 runs 17 residues. The trim removed 4 bases at V and 9 bases at J, leaving 14 bases unmatched. Germline V gives CDR1 PRHDT, CDR2 FYEKMQ (reference sequence). CDR3 residues: CASSSAGVAGGPGEQFF. In nucleotides, the CDR3 is TGTGCCAGCAGCTCCGCCGGGGTAGCGGGGGGGCCTGGTGAGCAGTTCTTC.